This T cell receptor beta chain emerged from a study of human T cells and chemical hapten exposure. Time point meaning: pre-sensitization, week 0. Treatment denoted: therapeutic diphenylcyclopropenone sensitization with weekly scalp DPC. The ends were cut back, 4 bases at V and 7 bases at J, with 20 bases in the middle. There are 15 residues in the CDR3. Per the germline V gene, CDR1 is SGHNT and CDR2 is YYREEE (reference sequence). A single count supports this clonotype. TCRdb independently ran MiXCR on the RACE reads; one entry per CDR3 protein. In the table there are 60,000 to 75,000 distinct CDR3 sequences, roughly 6.7% of which are singletons.

This clonotype was obtained from a woman younger than 45 with alopecia areata. Some clones in this sample may be carry-over from other donors' samples. The chain carries TRBV5-4 and TRBJ1-2; D remains unclear. The sequenced sample was whole blood, obtained in connection with sensitization to the hapten diphenylcyclopropenone (DPC). The CDR3 nucleotides are TGTGCCAGCAGCCCCCCCGAACGCCGTCGGGGTGGCTACACCTTC. Translation gives CASSPPERRRGGYTF.